One and the same sample provided the 12 T cell receptor beta chains below, sequenced in a study of blood T cell repertoires in COVID-19. Profiled with immunoSEQ multiplex PCR; TCRdb holds only in-frame clones, not every one. This sample carries a few hundred thousand clones, 80% to 90% of them seen once, and the ten largest clones take about a tenth. The sample was PBMCs or T cells enriched from blood (not recorded which). The receptor source for this set is a man aged 40-50 years who had recovered from COVID-19.

The J gene is TRBJ2-7, the V gene TRBV18, with D perhaps TRBD1 (7 bases). CDR1 is KGHSH, CDR2 LQKENI, per germline. Trimming removed 3 bases from V and 2 bases from J, with 17 bases in between. The CDR3 is made up of 16 amino acids. CDR3 nucleotide sequence: TGTGCCAGCTCACCCAACAGGGGACTCTCAACCTACGAGCAGTACTTC. It is translated as CASSPNRGLSTYEQYF.

The rearrangement joins TRBV7-2 to TRBJ2-1; D is unresolved. The CDR3 is 15 amino acids. The V gene's germline CDR1 is SGHTA and CDR2 FQGNSA. With 2 bases removed from V and 4 bases from J, the gap between germline ends came to 12 bases. The chain's CDR3 is CASSLNRNRYNEQFF. In DNA form, the CDR3 reads TGTGCCAGCAGCTTAAATAGGAACAGATACAATGAGCAGTTCTTC.

Only one count was recorded for this clone. V usage is TRBV5-1 and J usage is TRBJ2-2; 13 nucleotides match TRBD2. With 0 bases clipped from V and 4 bases from J, the junction kept 6 bases outside the gene matches. In germline, CDR1 is SGHRS, CDR2 YFSETQ. The CDR3 runs to 18 residues. This CDR3 is CASSLGTSGSESTGELFF. DNA for the CDR3: TGCGCCAGCAGCTTGGGGACTAGCGGGAGTGAAAGCACCGGGGAGCTGTTTTTT.

This clone was seen just once. The chain combines TRBV5-1 with TRBJ2-2; possible D gene TRBD1, 6 bases. CDR1 SGHRS and CDR2 YFSETQ come from the germline V gene. With 7 bases removed from V and 3 bases from J, the gap between germline ends came to 10 bases. The CDR3 contains 13 residues. CDR3 sequence reads: CASDRPDTGELFF. The CDR3 nucleotides read TGCGCCAGCGACAGGCCCGACACCGGGGAGCTGTTTTTT.

The chain combines TRBV12-3 or TRBV12-4 with TRBJ2-7, with TRBD2 as a possible D gene (6 bases). The CDR3 runs to 13 residues. Trimming took 3 bases from V and 2 from J, leaving 8 bases between them. As DNA, the CDR3 is TGTGCCAGCAGTTTGGGAGGAACCTACGAGCAGTACTTC. As protein: CASSLGGTYEQYF.

This chain links TRBV20-1 with TRBJ1-2; a weak D match, TRBD1 (6 bases). CDR3 length equals 14 residues. Trimming cost V 3 bases and J 6 bases, with 17 bases left between them. From germline, CDR1 is DFQATT and CDR2 SNEGSKA (reference sequence). In DNA form, the CDR3 reads TGCAGTGCTAGTTGGCAGGGGTTGAGGGATGGCTACACCTTC. This codes for CSASWQGLRDGYTF.

This rearrangement joins TRBV28 to TRBJ1-1, with TRBD1 identical over 7 bases. The V gene end was trimmed by 9 bases and the J gene end by 0 bases; junction bases not matched to a gene: 4. CDR1 MDHEN and CDR2 SYDVKM come from the germline V gene. The length of the CDR3 is 13 residues. This CDR3 reads CASSTGVNTEAFF. CDR3 DNA sequence: TGTGCCAGTAGTACAGGGGTGAACACTGAAGCTTTCTTT.

The rearrangement uses TRBV14 and TRBJ1-2; maybe TRBD1 (5 bases). CDR3 length: 11 amino acids. V lost 8 bases, J lost 4 bases, and 8 bases lay in between. Germline CDR1 SGHDN, CDR2 FVKESK. In nucleotides, the CDR3 is TGTGCCAGCGGGGGACTCTATGGCTACACCTTC. Its translation is CASGGLYGYTF.

This clone was picked up one time. V is TRBV11-2 and J is TRBJ2-3; TRBD2 agrees at 9 bases. Trimming cost V 0 bases and J 1 base; bases outside gene matches: 5. The CDR3 covers 17 residues. Germline-derived CDR1 and CDR2 are SGHAT and FQNNGV. The chain's CDR3 is CASSLDLLAGGTDTQYF. CDR3 in DNA: TGTGCCAGCAGCTTAGATCTTTTAGCGGGGGGCACAGATACGCAGTATTTT.

In this sample, this clone turned up once. This rearrangement joins TRBV5-1 to TRBJ2-7; 7 nucleotides line up with TRBD1. The CDR3 totals 15 residues. The V gene's germline CDR1 is SGHRS and CDR2 YFSETQ. Trimming cost V 1 base and J 2 bases; bases outside gene matches: 6. CDR3 DNA sequence: TGCGCCAGCAGCTTGACCGGGACAGTCGCCTACGAGCAGTACTTC. Translating gives CASSLTGTVAYEQYF.

The genes are TRBV3-1 (or the pseudogene TRBV3-2) and TRBJ2-2; the D gene is possibly TRBD1 (6 bases). The CDR3 runs to 16 residues. Germline V gives CDR1 LGHDT, CDR2 YNNKEL (reference sequence). V lost 2 bases and J lost 4, with 14 bases in between. DNA for the CDR3: TGTGCCAGCAGCCAATCAGGGGCGCGTATCACCGGGGAGCTGTTTTTT. Translated: CASSQSGARITGELFF.

The chain combines TRBV18 with TRBJ1-5; 7 bases map to TRBD1. With V trimmed by 6 bases and J by 6 bases, 11 bases remained unmatched. CDR3 length equals 15 residues. Germline-derived CDR1 and CDR2 are KGHSH and LQKENI. As DNA, the CDR3 is TGTGCCAGCTCGCCGAAACAGGGACAGAGTCAGCCCCAGCATTTT. Translated, it gives CASSPKQGQSQPQHF.